The entry that follows covers one T cell receptor beta chain sequence. Its target is unknown. This CDR3 has 16 residues. The germline V gene has CDR1 MNHEY and CDR2 SVGAGI. Trimming shortened V by 6 bases and J by 4 bases, and 21 bases separated the two germline ends. This sample was included in a study of T cells after yellow fever vaccination. Whole-study findings and limits: A small proportion of clonotypes was detected in both the CD4 and CD8 compartments. Most primary-vaccination clones recurred post-booster (more than 95% CD4, roughly 90% CD8).

In making TCR cDNA, 5'RACE template switching added a universal primer site and UMIs to it. TCRdb independently ran MiXCR on the 5' RACE reads; one entry per CDR3 protein. The sample yields more than 300,000 distinct CDR3 sequences, approximately 11% seen once. The sequencing here drew on CD4+ T cells sorted from PBMCs, taken 45 days after the yellow fever booster vaccination. The source is a man aged 18 to 30 who received the YFV17D yellow fever vaccine. The chain recombines TRBV6-5 with TRBJ1-1, with a possible D match to TRBD1 (6 bases). This chain's CDR3 is CASSQPTGLGGTEAFF. The CDR3, as DNA: TGTGCCAGCAGCCAACCTACAGGGCTCGGAGGCACTGAAGCTTTCTTT.